What follows is one T cell receptor (beta chain) and its context. This clonotype was found many times. What this receptor recognizes is not known. No per-base quality is available; no much larger clone lies one base away. Between the V and J ends, shortened by 6 bases and 0 bases respectively, the junction contains 12 bases. The CDR3 starts with the cysteine, ends with the phenylalanine, and has 15 residues. The entry retains the CDR3 DNA only, 45 bases that are in frame from base 1. From a lookup of the germline V gene, CDR1 and CDR2 are MNHEY and SVGAGI. This specimen comes from a study of T cells after yellow fever vaccination (dated by TCRdb to the late 2010s). Regarding the research as a whole: The SMART-Seq v4 Ultra Low Input RNA kit was used to prepare libraries from fractions with low cell numbers. Two healthy male donors made up the cohort, one aged 18 to 29 years and the other aged 30 to 40 years. To follow T-cell clones before and after primary and booster YFV17D yellow fever vaccination, bulk TCR alpha and beta repertoires were sequenced over time. Blood was collected at multiple timepoints before and after primary and secondary immunization, and bulk PBMC replicates and cell subsets were isolated. What the research found in general, with its limitations: A small fraction of clonotypes appeared in both the CD4 and CD8 compartments, likely as a result of convergent recombination. Because abundant contaminating clonotypes from the bulk population could be contained in FACS-sorted repertoires, computational filtering was required. Compared with the primary T-cell response, the secondary T-cell response was faster but weaker, reaching its peak on day 5 rather than on day 15. Most clones expanded after primary vaccination were re-detected after the booster (around 96% of CD4 and 88% of CD8), suggesting broad memory maintenance. Because the study included only a couple of donors, the extent to which the findings can be generalized is limited.

Synthesis of TCR cDNA relied on 5'RACE template switching, a step that introduced a universal primer site along with unique molecular identifiers. Priming for cDNA synthesis came from both the TCR alpha and TCR beta constant segments. Library amplification used two PCR steps, and the second PCR step added sample barcodes and sequencing adapters. Sequencing of the libraries was done on either Illumina HiSeq 2500 (2x100 bp) or NovaSeq (2x150 bp). As for how the authors treated the data: Reads were demultiplexed and collapsed into UMI consensus sequences with MIGEC, and V(D)J alignment was performed with MiXCR. Using edgeR on replicate PBMC samples, clonotypes were called vaccine-responding if FDR was below 0.01 and the log2 fold change was above 5 up to day 15. Each bulk clonotype received a CD4 or CD8 identity based on whether the sequenced CD4 or CD8 repertoire contained that clonotype at higher abundance. TCRdb passed the public sequencing reads through fastp at Q25 and MiXCR, retaining productive beta sequences. Rows with one shared CDR3 protein collapse into an entry with the most common genes and DNA. In this record, the V and J calls reflect TCRdb's handling and not the investigators' own analysis. Present in this sample are roughly 70,000 distinct CDR3 sequences, roughly 7.4% of which were seen just once. In total, the top ten clones hold approximately 42% of the sample.

Interpreted using the paper, the treatment or condition label stands for: live attenuated yellow fever vaccine strain. PBMCs were isolated from peripheral blood using a standard Ficoll-Paque protocol. CD4 and CD8 T-cell fractions were isolated with Dynabeads CD4 and CD8 positive selection kits. TriZol was used to extract RNA from bulk PBMCs, CD4 and CD8 fractions, and dextramer-positive and dextramer-negative fractions. Sample: CD8+ T cells sorted from PBMCs, taken on the day of the yellow fever booster vaccination. The V and J segments used are TRBV6-5 and TRBJ2-1; there is no confident call for the D gene. This receptor was obtained from a man aged 25-45 years who received the YFV17D yellow fever vaccine. The CDR3 reads CASSRSLSSYNEQFF. In nucleotides, the sequence is TGTGCCAGCAGCAGATCCCTGAGCTCCTACAATGAGCAGTTCTTC.